Sequencing of this T cell receptor (beta chain) was carried out in a study of beta chain features in type 1 diabetes. Researchers reported sorting CD4+ naive, central memory, regulatory and stem cell-like memory cells via CD45RO/CCR7/CD25/CD127/CD95/CD27. This CDR3 has 16 residues. Trimming cost V 5 bases and J 5 bases; bases outside gene matches: 14. The germline V gene encodes CDR1 SGHVS and CDR2 FQNEAQ. The authors reverse transcribed all of the isolated RNA, so sequencing captured expressed TCRB transcripts. TCRdb's table, derived via immunoSEQ multiplex PCR, lists solely in-frame clones and lacks some. The table lists about 360,000 clones, about 12% of them singletons, with around 0.015% in the top ten.

Sequencing was carried out using naive CD4+ T cells from blood. This chain joins TRBV7-8 and TRBJ2-7; 8 bases are shared with TRBD2. This TCR came from a man between 18 and 35 years old in good health. The CDR3 region is CASSPHRLARIHEQYF. In DNA, the CDR3 is TGTGCCAGCAGCCCACACAGACTAGCGAGGATCCACGAGCAGTACTTC.